Included here is one T cell receptor beta chain sequence, with context. What it binds is unknown. The table came from immunoSEQ multiplex PCR; TCRdb's copy has only in-frame clones and leaves some out. The data hold over 50,000 clones, with approximately 80% observed a single time. The data stem from a study of radiotherapy plus CTLA-4 blockade in lung cancer. Background on the study: Under 20% of patients responded objectively, and approximately 31% achieved disease control.

General observations from the study: Early blood T cell clone dynamics, with interferon-beta, were reported to best predict response. In blood, tumor-derived TCR clones expanded after radiotherapy plus ipilimumab.

Treatment of patients with chemo-refractory metastatic non-small-cell lung cancer consisted of focal radiation plus CTLA-4 blockade with ipilimumab. The clonotype originates from a human donor with non-small cell lung cancer who had a complete response to radiotherapy plus ipilimumab. Material: peripheral blood, obtained from a patient treated with radiotherapy plus ipilimumab.

The CDR3, as DNA: TGCGCCAGCAGCCAATTTCGGGGACAAGGGACAGATACGCAGTATTTT. Amino acids: CASSQFRGQGTDTQYF. The chain is built from TRBV4-1 and TRBJ2-3, with D possibly TRBD1 on 6 matching bases. V was trimmed by 2 bases and J by 3 bases, leaving 15 bases between them. This CDR3 is 16 amino acids long. Germline CDR1 is MGHRA and CDR2 is YSYEKL.